This T cell receptor beta chain was profiled in a study of glioma-infiltrating T cells after dendritic cell vaccination. Study-wide context: Autologous tumor lysate-pulsed dendritic cell vaccination was given between about 2002 and 2012.

Germline CDR1 reads PRHDT; CDR2 reads FYEKMQ (reference sequence). This CDR3 is built from 14 residues. V lost 4 bases and J 1 base, leaving 8 bases between the germline ends. All glioblastoma patients lacked an isocitrate dehydrogenase mutation. Only in-frame clones appear in the TCRdb table, and some are missing; sequencing was by immunoSEQ multiplex PCR. The repertoire holds about 30,000 clones, more than 85% seen once, with roughly 2.3% in the top ten. The clonotype originates from a human donor with glioblastoma. Specimen: blood, collected before dendritic cell vaccination. The chain is built from TRBV13 and TRBJ1-5; D is undetermined. The CDR3 here is CASSSGRSNQPQHF. DNA of the CDR3: TGTGCCAGCAGCTCCGGGAGGAGCAATCAGCCCCAGCATTTT.